One sample yielded the 12 T cell receptor beta chains listed below, sequenced in a study of human T cells and chemical hapten exposure. This sample's time point: patch test 1, 2 weeks after DPC sensitization. Treatment described: therapeutic diphenylcyclopropenone sensitization with weekly scalp DPC. From the RACE reads, TCRdb called clonotypes with MiXCR, one entry per CDR3 protein. The data hold 150,000 to 200,000 distinct CDR3 sequences, with 13% to 15% observed a single time. The source was whole blood, collected in connection with sensitization to the hapten diphenylcyclopropenone (DPC). These TCRs come from a woman aged 25 to 39 with alopecia areata. Some clones in this sample may be carry-over from other donors' samples.

The V call is TRBV27, the J call TRBJ2-7; D not certain. CDR1 MNHEY and CDR2 SMNVEV come from the germline V gene (reference sequence). CDR3 length: 11 amino acids. V was cut by 8 bases and J by 4 bases, with 9 bases left in between. CDR3 sequence reads: CASGTSYEQYF. The CDR3 DNA is TGTGCCAGCGGAACCTCTTACGAGCAGTACTTC.

This clonotype was seen more than once but under ten times. This rearrangement joins TRBV7-2 to TRBJ2-3, with 14 bases matching TRBD2. The length of the CDR3 is 15 residues. Trimming at V came to 3 bases and at J to 6 bases, leaving 2 bases not matched to a gene. Germline V lookup: CDR1 SGHTA, CDR2 FQGNSA. The CDR3 here is CASSLGLAGADTQYF. The DNA for the CDR3 is TGTGCCAGCAGCTTGGGACTAGCGGGAGCGGATACGCAGTATTTT. The full variable domain, completed using reference TRBV7-2 and TRBJ2-3, is GAGVSQSPSNKVTEKGKDVELRCDPISGHTALYWYRQSLGQGLEFLIYFQGNSAPDKSGLPSDRFSAERTGGSVSTLTIQRTQQEDSAVYLCASSLGLAGADTQYFGPGTRLTVL.

V and J are TRBV3-1 and TRBJ2-7, with D hard to call. Looked up from germline, CDR1 is LGHDT and CDR2 is YNNKEL (reference sequence). CDR3 size: 12 residues. Trimming removed 3 bases at V and 3 bases at J, with 6 bases between. DNA for the CDR3: TGTGCCAGCAGCCATCAGGTCTACGAGCAGTACTTC. It specifies CASSHQVYEQYF.

This clonotype was picked up a small number of times. V gene TRBV27 combines with J gene TRBJ2-1; D possibly corresponds to TRBD2 (7 bases). The germline CDR1 and CDR2 sequences are MNHEY and SMNVEV (reference sequence). This CDR3 region has 15 residues. V lost 2 bases, J lost 8 bases, and 16 bases lay in between. CDR3 nucleotide sequence: TGTGCCAGCAGTTTAAGGGGGGGGAGACTCGATGAGCAGTTCTTC. Translation gives CASSLRGGRLDEQFF.

This clonotype was seen repeatedly, ten times or more. V gene TRBV4-1 combines with J gene TRBJ1-1; no clear D gene. This CDR3 spans 14 amino acids. The V end was cut by 4 bases, the J end by 0 bases, with 9 bases between. Germline V gene sequence: CDR1 MGHRA, CDR2 YSYEKL. The CDR3 protein is CASSPNGVNTEAFF. The CDR3 DNA sequence: TGCGCCAGCAGCCCCAACGGGGTGAACACTGAAGCTTTCTTT.

The genes are TRBV7-2 and TRBJ2-7; the D gene is possibly TRBD2 (5 bases). Germline V gives CDR1 SGHTA, CDR2 FQGNSA. The CDR3 has 12 residues. V was shortened by 3 bases and J by 10 bases, with 13 bases between the two germline ends. In nucleotides, the CDR3 is TGTGCCAGCAGCTTGGACTCATCCGTACAGTACTTC. This encodes CASSLDSSVQYF.

This clonotype was seen more than once but under ten times. J is TRBJ2-7 and V is TRBV6-1, with 7 nucleotides matching TRBD1. Trimming took 9 bases from V and 2 from J; bases not matched to a gene: 7. The CDR3 consists of 13 residues. Germline V lookup: CDR1 MNHNS, CDR2 SASEGT. The CDR3 here is CARIPGQTYEQYF. In DNA form, the CDR3 reads TGTGCCAGGATCCCGGGACAGACCTACGAGCAGTACTTC.

The J gene is TRBJ1-1, the V gene TRBV18; tentatively, D is TRBD1 (6 bases). This CDR3 spans 12 amino acids. Deletions cut 8 bases from V and 5 bases from J, with 12 bases between. CDR1 and CDR2 (germline): KGHSH, LQKENI. The CDR3 DNA reads TGTGCCAGCAAAGGGGGAGGGACTGAAGCTTTCTTT. Protein product: CASKGGGTEAFF. The complete variable domain, with remaining parts taken from reference TRBV18 and TRBJ1-1, reads NAGVMQNPRHLVRRRGQEARLRCSPMKGHSHVYWYRQLPEEGLKFMVYLQKENIIDESGMPKERFSAEFPKEGPSILRIQQVVRGDSAAYFCASKGGGTEAFFGQGTRLTVV.

The gene calls are TRBV6-2 or TRBV6-3 and TRBJ1-1; D remains unclear. The CDR3 spans 13 residues. V gave up 6 bases and J gave up 7 bases, with 15 bases separating them. Looked up from germline, CDR1 is MNHEY and CDR2 is SVGEGT. The CDR3 nucleotides are TGTGCCAGCAGAAACCAGGTGCCTGGTGAAGCTTTCTTT. It is translated as CASRNQVPGEAFF.

This clonotype occurred a few times. J is TRBJ2-7 and V is TRBV5-5, with no clear D. V was trimmed by 3 bases and J by 3 bases, leaving 16 bases between them. The V gene's germline CDR1 is SGHKS and CDR2 YYEKEE (reference sequence). This CDR3 region has 15 residues. The CDR3 here is CASSSTALTFYEQYF. The CDR3 DNA follows: TGTGCCAGCAGCTCCACCGCCTTGACGTTCTACGAGCAGTACTTC.

This clonotype was seen a few times. This chain connects TRBV12-3 or TRBV12-4 to TRBJ2-2; no firm D call. Trimming took 8 bases from V and 0 from J, leaving 10 bases between them. This CDR3 is built from 14 residues. The CDR3 protein is CASALTANTGELFF. CDR3 nucleotide sequence: TGTGCCAGCGCCCTCACAGCGAACACCGGGGAGCTGTTTTTT.

This clonotype has a count of ten or more. J is TRBJ1-1 and V is TRBV6-6; a possible D gene is TRBD1 (6 bases). The ends were cut back, 0 bases at V and 8 bases at J, with 13 bases in the middle. Per the germline V gene, CDR1 is MNHNY and CDR2 is SVGAGI (reference sequence). This CDR3 spans 14 amino acids. The CDR3: CASSYSQGSSEAFF. The CDR3 DNA is TGTGCCAGCAGTTACTCACAGGGTTCATCGGAAGCTTTCTTT.